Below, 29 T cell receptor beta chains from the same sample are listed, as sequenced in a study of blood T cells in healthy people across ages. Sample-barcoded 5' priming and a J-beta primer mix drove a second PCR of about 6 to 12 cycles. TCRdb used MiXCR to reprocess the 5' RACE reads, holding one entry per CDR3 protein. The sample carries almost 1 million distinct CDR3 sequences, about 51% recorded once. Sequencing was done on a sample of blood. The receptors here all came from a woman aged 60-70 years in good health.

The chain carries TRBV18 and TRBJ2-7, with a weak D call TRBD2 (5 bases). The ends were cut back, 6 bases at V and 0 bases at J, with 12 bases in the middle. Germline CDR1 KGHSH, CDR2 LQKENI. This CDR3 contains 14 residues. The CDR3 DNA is TGTGCCAGCTCTCCTTTTGGGAGCTCCTACGAGCAGTACTTC. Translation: CASSPFGSSYEQYF.

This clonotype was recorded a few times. The CDR3 spells CASSPRLAVRNEQFF. The CDR3 DNA reads TGTGCCAGCAGCCCCCGACTAGCGGTGAGGAATGAGCAGTTCTTC. The rearrangement joins TRBV7-9 to TRBJ2-1; 9 nucleotides align to TRBD2. The CDR3 extends over 15 amino acids. V was pared by 5 bases and J by 7 bases, with 9 bases of the junction left unmatched. Germline V lookup: CDR1 SEHNR, CDR2 FQNEAQ (reference sequence).

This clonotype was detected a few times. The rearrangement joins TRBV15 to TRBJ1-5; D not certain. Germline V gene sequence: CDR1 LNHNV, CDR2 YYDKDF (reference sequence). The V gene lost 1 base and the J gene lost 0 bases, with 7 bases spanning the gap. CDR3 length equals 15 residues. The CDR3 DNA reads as TGTGCCACCAGCAGAGTGGTCCATAGCAATCAGCCCCAGCATTTT. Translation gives CATSRVVHSNQPQHF.

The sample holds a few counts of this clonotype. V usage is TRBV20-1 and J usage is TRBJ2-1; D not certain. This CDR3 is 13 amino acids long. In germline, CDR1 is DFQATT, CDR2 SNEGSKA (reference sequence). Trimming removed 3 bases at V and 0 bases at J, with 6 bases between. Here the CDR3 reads CSASADSYNEQFF. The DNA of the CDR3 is TGCAGTGCTAGCGCAGACTCCTACAATGAGCAGTTCTTC.

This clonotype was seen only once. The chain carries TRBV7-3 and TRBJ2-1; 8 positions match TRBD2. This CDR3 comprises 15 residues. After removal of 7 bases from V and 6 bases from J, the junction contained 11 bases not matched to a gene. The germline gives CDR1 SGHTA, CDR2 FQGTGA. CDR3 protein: CASTLSGATGNEQFF. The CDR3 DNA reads TGTGCCAGCACCCTTAGCGGGGCCACGGGCAATGAGCAGTTCTTC.

The CDR3 region is CASSLVSRVARDTQYF. CDR3 coding DNA: TGTGCCAGCAGCTTGGTGTCTAGGGTAGCAAGGGATACGCAGTATTTT. The chain is built from TRBV5-4 and TRBJ2-3; D ambiguous. Per the germline V gene, CDR1 is SGHNT and CDR2 is YYREEE (reference sequence). The CDR3 has 16 amino acids. V shed 0 bases and J shed 6 bases, with 17 bases lying between them.

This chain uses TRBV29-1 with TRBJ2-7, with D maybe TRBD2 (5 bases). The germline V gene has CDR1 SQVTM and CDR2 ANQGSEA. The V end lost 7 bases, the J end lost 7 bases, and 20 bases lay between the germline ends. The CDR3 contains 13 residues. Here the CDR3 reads CSAEGVRSNEQYF. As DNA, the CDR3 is TGCAGCGCCGAGGGAGTTCGGAGCAATGAGCAGTACTTC.

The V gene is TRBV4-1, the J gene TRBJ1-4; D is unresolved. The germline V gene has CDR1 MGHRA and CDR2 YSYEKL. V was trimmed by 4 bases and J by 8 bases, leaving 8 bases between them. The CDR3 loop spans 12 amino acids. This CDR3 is CASSPPVEKLFF. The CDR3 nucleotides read TGCGCCAGCAGCCCCCCGGTAGAAAAACTGTTTTTT.

CDR3 region: CASSPRLASYGYTF. The CDR3 DNA sequence: TGTGCCAGCAGCCCTCGATTGGCCAGCTATGGCTACACCTTC. The chain carries TRBV9 and TRBJ1-2; unclear D gene. This CDR3 has 14 residues. Deletions cut 4 bases from V and 4 bases from J, with 14 bases between. Germline assignment: CDR1 SGDLS and CDR2 YYNGEE.

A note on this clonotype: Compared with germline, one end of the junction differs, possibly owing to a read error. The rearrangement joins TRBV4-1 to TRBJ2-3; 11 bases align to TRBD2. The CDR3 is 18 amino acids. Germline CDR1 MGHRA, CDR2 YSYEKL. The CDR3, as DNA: TGCACCAGCAGCCAATTTTTAGCGGGAGGGCCCGAGACAGATACGCAGTATTTT. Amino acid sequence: CTSSQFLAGGPETDTQYF.

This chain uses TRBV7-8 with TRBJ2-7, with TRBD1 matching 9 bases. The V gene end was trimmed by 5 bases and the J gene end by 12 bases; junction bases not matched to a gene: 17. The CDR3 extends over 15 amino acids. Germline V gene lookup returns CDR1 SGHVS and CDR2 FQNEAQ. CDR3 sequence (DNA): TGTGCCAGCAGCCAAAAGGGAGGACAGGGGTTTGTGTTGTACTTC. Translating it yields CASSQKGGQGFVLYF. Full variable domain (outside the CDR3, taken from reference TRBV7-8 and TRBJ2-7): GAGVSQSPRYKVAKRGQDVALRCDPISGHVSLFWYQQALGQGPEFLTYFQNEAQLDKSGLPSDRFFAERPEGSVSTLKIQRTQQEDSAVYLCASSQKGGQGFVLYFGPGTRLTVT.

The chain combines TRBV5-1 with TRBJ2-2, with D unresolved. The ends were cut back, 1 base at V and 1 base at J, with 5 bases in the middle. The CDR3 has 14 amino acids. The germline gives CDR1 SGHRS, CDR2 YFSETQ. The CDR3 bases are TGCGCCAGCAGCTTGTTGCAGAACACCGGGGAGCTGTTTTTT. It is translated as CASSLLQNTGELFF.

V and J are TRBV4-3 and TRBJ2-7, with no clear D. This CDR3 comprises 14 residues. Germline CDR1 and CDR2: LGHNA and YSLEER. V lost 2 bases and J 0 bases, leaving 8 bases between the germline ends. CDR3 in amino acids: CASSQSRVSYEQYF. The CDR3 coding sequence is TGCGCCAGCAGCCAAAGTCGGGTCTCCTACGAGCAGTACTTC.

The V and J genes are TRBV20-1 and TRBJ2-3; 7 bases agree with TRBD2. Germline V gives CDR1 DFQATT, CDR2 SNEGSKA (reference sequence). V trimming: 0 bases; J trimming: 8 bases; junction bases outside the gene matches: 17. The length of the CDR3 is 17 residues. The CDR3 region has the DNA TGCAGTGCTAGAGAGGGGCTACTAGCGAGAGGGCCAGTTACGCAGTATTTT. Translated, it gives CSAREGLLARGPVTQYF.

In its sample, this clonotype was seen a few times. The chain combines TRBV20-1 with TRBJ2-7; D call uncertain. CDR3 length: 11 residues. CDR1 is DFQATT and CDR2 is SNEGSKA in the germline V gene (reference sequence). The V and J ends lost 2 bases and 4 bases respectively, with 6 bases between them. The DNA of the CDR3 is TGCAGTGCTAGACAGGCTTACGAGCAGTACTTC. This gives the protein CSARQAYEQYF.

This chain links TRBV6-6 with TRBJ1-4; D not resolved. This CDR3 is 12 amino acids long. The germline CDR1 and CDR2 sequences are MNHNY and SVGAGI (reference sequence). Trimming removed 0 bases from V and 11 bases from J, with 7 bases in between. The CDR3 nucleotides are TGTGCCAGCAGTTACTCGTCAGAGAAACTGTTTTTT. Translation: CASSYSSEKLFF.

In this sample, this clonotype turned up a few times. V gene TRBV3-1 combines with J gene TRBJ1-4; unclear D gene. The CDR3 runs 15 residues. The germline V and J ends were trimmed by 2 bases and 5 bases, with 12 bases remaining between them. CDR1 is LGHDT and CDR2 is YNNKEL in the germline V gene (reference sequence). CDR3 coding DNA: TGTGCCAGCAGCCAATTGCCGGTCCGAAATGAAAAACTGTTTTTT. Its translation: CASSQLPVRNEKLFF.

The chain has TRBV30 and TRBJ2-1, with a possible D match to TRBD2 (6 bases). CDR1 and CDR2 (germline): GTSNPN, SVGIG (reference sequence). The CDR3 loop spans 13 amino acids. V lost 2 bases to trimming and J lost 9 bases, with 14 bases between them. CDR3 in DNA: TGTGCCTGGAGTTTTAAGGGACTCGGTGAGCAGTTCTTC. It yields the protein CAWSFKGLGEQFF.

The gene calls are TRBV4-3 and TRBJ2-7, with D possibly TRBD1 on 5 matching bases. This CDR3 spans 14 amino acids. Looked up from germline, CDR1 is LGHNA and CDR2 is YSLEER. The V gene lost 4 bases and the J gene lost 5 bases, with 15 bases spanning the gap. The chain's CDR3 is CASSRSLTADEQYF. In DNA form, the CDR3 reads TGCGCCAGCAGCCGGTCTCTGACAGCCGACGAGCAGTACTTC.

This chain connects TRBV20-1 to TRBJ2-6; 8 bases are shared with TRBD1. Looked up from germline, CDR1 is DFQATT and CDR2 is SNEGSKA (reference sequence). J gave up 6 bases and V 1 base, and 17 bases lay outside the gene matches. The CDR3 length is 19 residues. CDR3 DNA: TGCAGTGCTAGAGTTGGACAGGGTCTGATATCGGTAGAGGCCAACGTCCTGACTTTC. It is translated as CSARVGQGLISVEANVLTF.

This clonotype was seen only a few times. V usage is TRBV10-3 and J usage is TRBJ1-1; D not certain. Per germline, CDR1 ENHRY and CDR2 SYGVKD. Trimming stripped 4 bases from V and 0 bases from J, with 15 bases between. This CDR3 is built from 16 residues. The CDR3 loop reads CAISAGSQALNTEAFF. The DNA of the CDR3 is TGTGCCATCAGTGCGGGCAGCCAAGCCTTGAACACTGAAGCTTTCTTT.

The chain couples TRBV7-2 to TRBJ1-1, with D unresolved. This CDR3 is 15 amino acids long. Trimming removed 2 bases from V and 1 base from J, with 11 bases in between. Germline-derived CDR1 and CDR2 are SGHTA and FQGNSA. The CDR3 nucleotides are TGTGCCAGCAGCTTACAGGAAGCAGGGAACACTGAAGCTTTCTTT. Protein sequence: CASSLQEAGNTEAFF.

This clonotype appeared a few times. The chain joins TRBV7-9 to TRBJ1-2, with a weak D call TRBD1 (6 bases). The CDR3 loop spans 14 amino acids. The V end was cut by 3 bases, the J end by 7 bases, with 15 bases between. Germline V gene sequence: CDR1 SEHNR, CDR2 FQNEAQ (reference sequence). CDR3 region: CASSLGGLRTGYTF. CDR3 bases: TGTGCCAGCAGCTTGGGGGGGCTCAGGACTGGCTACACCTTC. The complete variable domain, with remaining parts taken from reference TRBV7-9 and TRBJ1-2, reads DTGVSQNPRHKITKRGQNVTFRCDPISEHNRLYWYRQTLGQGPEFLTYFQNEAQLEKSRLLSDRFSAERPKGSFSTLEIQRTEQGDSAMYLCASSLGGLRTGYTFGSGTRLTVV.

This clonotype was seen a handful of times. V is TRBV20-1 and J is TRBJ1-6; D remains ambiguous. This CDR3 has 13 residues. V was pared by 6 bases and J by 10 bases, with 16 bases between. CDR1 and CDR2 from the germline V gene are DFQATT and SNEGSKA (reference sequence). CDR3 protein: CSAEAWGSSPLHF. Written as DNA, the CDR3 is TGCAGTGCGGAAGCTTGGGGTAGCTCACCCCTCCACTTT.

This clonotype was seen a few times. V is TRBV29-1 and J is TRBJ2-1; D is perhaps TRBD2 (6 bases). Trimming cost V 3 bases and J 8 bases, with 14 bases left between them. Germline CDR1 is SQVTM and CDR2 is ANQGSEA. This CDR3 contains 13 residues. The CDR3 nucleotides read TGCAGCGTTGACGGGAGCCTCGGGGATGAGCAGTTCTTC. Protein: CSVDGSLGDEQFF.

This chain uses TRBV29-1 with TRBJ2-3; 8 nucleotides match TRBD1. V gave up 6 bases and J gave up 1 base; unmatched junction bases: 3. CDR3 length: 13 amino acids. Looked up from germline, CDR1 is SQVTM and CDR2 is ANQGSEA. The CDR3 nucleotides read TGCAGCGTGACAGGGGTTGGCACAGATACGCAGTATTTT. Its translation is CSVTGVGTDTQYF.

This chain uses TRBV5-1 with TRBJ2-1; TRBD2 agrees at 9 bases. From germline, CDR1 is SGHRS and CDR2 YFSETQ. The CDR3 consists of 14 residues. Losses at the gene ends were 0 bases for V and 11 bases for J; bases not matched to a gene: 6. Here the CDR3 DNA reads TGCGCCAGCAGCTTGGACGGGACTAGCATTCAGCAGTTCTTC. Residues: CASSLDGTSIQQFF.

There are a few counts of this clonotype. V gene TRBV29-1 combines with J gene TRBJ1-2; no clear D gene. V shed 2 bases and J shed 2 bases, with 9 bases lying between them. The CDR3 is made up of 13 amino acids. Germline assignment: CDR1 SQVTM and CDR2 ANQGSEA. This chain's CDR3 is CSVELAANYGYTF. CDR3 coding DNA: TGCAGCGTTGAATTAGCAGCCAACTATGGCTACACCTTC.

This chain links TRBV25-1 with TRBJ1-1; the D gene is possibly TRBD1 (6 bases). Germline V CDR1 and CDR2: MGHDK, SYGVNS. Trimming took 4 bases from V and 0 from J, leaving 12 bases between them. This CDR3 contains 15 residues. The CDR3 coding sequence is TGTGCCAGCAGTGCCAGACAGGTGATGAACACTGAAGCTTTCTTT. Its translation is CASSARQVMNTEAFF.